The 18 T cell receptor beta chains reported below all come from one sample, sequenced in a study of T cell repertoires in cytomegalovirus infection. Via MiXCR, TCRdb re-called the reads, giving one row per CDR3 protein. The table includes approximately 500,000 distinct CDR3 sequences, more than 15% detected once. The source material was CD8+ T cells from PBMCs. All receptors come from a human donor in good health (CMV status not recorded). Some clones in this sample may be carry-over from other donors' samples.

This clonotype was seen a few times. V and J are TRBV6-5 and TRBJ2-2; 8 positions agree with TRBD1. V shed 5 bases and J 6 bases; nucleotides not matched to a gene: 5. The V gene's germline CDR1 is MNHEY and CDR2 SVGAGI. CDR3 length: 14 amino acids. DNA of the CDR3: TGTGCCAGCAGTCTACAGGGGGAGGCCGGGGAGCTGTTTTTT. This encodes CASSLQGEAGELFF.

V gene TRBV5-5 combines with J gene TRBJ2-7, with 8 bases fitting TRBD2. CDR1 SGHKS and CDR2 YYEKEE come from the germline V gene (reference sequence). The length of the CDR3 is 16 residues. With 0 bases clipped from V and 2 bases from J, the junction kept 7 bases outside the gene matches. This chain's CDR3 is CASSLGSGGSPYEQYF. CDR3 DNA sequence: TGTGCCAGCAGCTTGGGGAGCGGGGGCTCACCCTACGAGCAGTACTTC.

The rearrangement links TRBV27 to TRBJ1-2, with 7 nucleotides matching TRBD1. Germline CDR1 MNHEY, CDR2 SMNVEV (reference sequence). V was clipped by 4 bases and J by 0 bases; unmatched bases: 17. CDR3 length equals 19 residues. The CDR3, as DNA: TGTGCCAGCAGTTCCCTTGCCGTAGCAGACAGGGCCCCTAACTATGGCTACACCTTC. Its translation: CASSSLAVADRAPNYGYTF.

About this clonotype itself: The junction departs from germline at one end; a sequencing error may be responsible. The chain has TRBV7-3 and TRBJ1-1; D not resolved. This CDR3 contains 14 residues. Germline V CDR1 and CDR2: SGHTA, FQGTGA. CDR3 loop: CVSSLAGMNTEAFF. The CDR3 DNA reads TGTGTCAGCAGCTTAGCGGGCATGAACACTGAAGCTTTCTTT.

This clonotype was seen a few times. The V gene is TRBV5-4, the J gene TRBJ2-7; the match to TRBD1 covers 11 bases. The germline V gene encodes CDR1 SGHNT and CDR2 YYREEE (reference sequence). The CDR3 runs to 13 residues. After removal of 3 bases from V and 6 bases from J, the junction contained 2 bases not matched to a gene. The CDR3 spells CASSWDRGAEQYF. DNA of the CDR3: TGTGCCAGCAGCTGGGACAGGGGGGCCGAGCAGTACTTC.

The genes are TRBV27 and TRBJ1-2, with D possibly TRBD1 on 5 matching bases. V lost 5 bases, J lost 0 bases, and 25 bases lay in between. Germline CDR1 MNHEY, CDR2 SMNVEV (reference sequence). The CDR3 is 19 residues long. CDR3 protein: CASSLSPPQGGKTNYGYTF. The CDR3 DNA reads TGTGCCAGCAGTCTGTCCCCTCCCCAGGGAGGGAAGACTAACTATGGCTACACCTTC.

This clonotype was seen more than once but under ten times. V and J are TRBV6-5 and TRBJ1-2; D is perhaps TRBD1 (5 bases). Germline CDR1 and CDR2: MNHEY and SVGAGI. With 5 bases removed from V and 0 bases from J, the gap between germline ends came to 10 bases. The CDR3 covers 14 residues. CDR3 sequence: CASSQQGANYGYTF. CDR3 nucleotide sequence: TGTGCCAGCAGTCAGCAGGGCGCTAACTATGGCTACACCTTC.

This clonotype was recorded many times. This rearrangement joins TRBV6-2 or TRBV6-3 to TRBJ2-7, with D perhaps matching TRBD1 (5 bases). CDR3 length: 13 amino acids. Germline CDR1 and CDR2: MNHEY and SVGEGT. V was clipped by 3 bases and J by 4 bases, with 10 bases between them. CDR3 in DNA: TGTGCCAGCAGTTATTTGGGGCCGTACGAGCAGTACTTC. This gives the protein CASSYLGPYEQYF.

Concerning this clonotype itself: A much larger clone lies one base from this, so it may be a read error. This sequence joins TRBV7-9 and TRBJ1-2, with 7 nucleotides matching TRBD1. The junction had 9 bases not matched to a gene; V was cut back by 5 bases and J by 12 bases. CDR3 size: 12 residues. In germline, CDR1 is SEHNR, CDR2 FQNEAQ (reference sequence). This CDR3 reads CASSPDRESDTF. The CDR3 DNA follows: TGTGCCAGCAGCCCAGACAGGGAGTCTGACACCTTC.

Only a few counts were recorded for this clonotype. This chain uses TRBV9 with TRBJ2-1; tentative D call: TRBD2 (5 bases). Trimming removed 3 bases at V and 2 bases at J, with 18 bases between. The CDR3 is 17 residues long. Per the germline V gene, CDR1 is SGDLS and CDR2 is YYNGEE. CDR3 bases: TGTGCCAGCAGCGGCCGAGGGCTAGAGGGTACCTACAATGAGCAGTTCTTC. This translates into CASSGRGLEGTYNEQFF.

This clonotype has ten or more counts. V gene TRBV5-4 combines with J gene TRBJ1-2; perhaps TRBD1 as D (5 bases). The CDR3 sequence is 15 residues long. V lost 3 bases and J lost 4, with 16 bases in between. The germline V gene encodes CDR1 SGHNT and CDR2 YYREEE (reference sequence). The CDR3 nucleotides are TGTGCCAGCAGCTGGCCCGGGGGTGCAGGCTATGGCTACACCTTC. Its translation is CASSWPGGAGYGYTF.

The CDR3 nucleotides are TGCAGTGCTAGAGGGCGCCTCCAGCCCTACAATGAGCAGTTCTTC. Protein: CSARGRLQPYNEQFF. This sequence joins TRBV20-1 and TRBJ2-1; D is unresolved. Per germline, CDR1 DFQATT and CDR2 SNEGSKA (reference sequence). CDR3 length equals 15 residues. Trimming removed 1 base at V and 2 bases at J, with 12 bases between.

This clonotype was counted ten times or more. The chain joins TRBV10-3 to TRBJ2-2; D might be TRBD1 or TRBD2, each matching 6 bases. V shed 11 bases and J shed 6 bases, with 10 bases lying between them. The CDR3 is made up of 11 amino acids. Germline V gene sequence: CDR1 ENHRY, CDR2 SYGVKD. This CDR3 reads CAGGRPGELFF. The CDR3 nucleotides are TGTGCCGGGGGGCGGCCCGGGGAGCTGTTTTTT.

In its sample, this clonotype was seen many times. The V call is TRBV28, the J call TRBJ1-3; 9 positions agree with TRBD1. This CDR3 comprises 16 residues. Trimming removed 2 bases from V and 3 bases from J; junction bases left unmatched: 5. Looked up from germline, CDR1 is MDHEN and CDR2 is SYDVKM. DNA for the CDR3: TGTGCCAGCAGTTTAAAACAGGGGGCGATTGGAAACACCATATATTTT. This gives the protein CASSLKQGAIGNTIYF.

This clonotype was detected ten times or more. The chain joins TRBV7-9 to TRBJ2-5, with a possible D match to TRBD1 (6 bases). Trimming pared 3 bases from V and 2 bases from J, leaving 13 bases between. CDR3 length equals 15 residues. Per the germline V gene, CDR1 is SEHNR and CDR2 is FQNEAQ (reference sequence). In DNA, the CDR3 is TGTGCCAGCAGCTTCACAGGGAGCATACAAGAGACCCAGTACTTC. Amino acid sequence: CASSFTGSIQETQYF.

Regarding this clonotype: An end of the junction differs from the germline gene, which may be a read error. The V call is TRBV27, the J call TRBJ1-2, with D possibly matching TRBD1 (5 bases). Germline-derived CDR1 and CDR2 are MNHEY and SMNVEV (reference sequence). The CDR3 runs 15 residues. Written as DNA, the CDR3 is TGTGCCGGCAGTCCCGCCGGGACCTTTAGTAGTGGCTACACCTTC. Translated, it gives CAGSPAGTFSSGYTF.

This clonotype was recorded at least ten times. The chain uses TRBV12-3 or TRBV12-4 and TRBJ1-6; TRBD1 matches at 7 bases. With V trimmed by 6 bases and J by 8 bases, 10 bases remained unmatched. The CDR3 has 15 residues. CDR3 nucleotides: TGTGCCAGCAGCTCCGACAGGGAGCCGTATTCACCCCTCCACTTT. Translated: CASSSDREPYSPLHF.

This clonotype was recorded a few times. This chain uses TRBV4-1 with TRBJ1-1; D may be TRBD1 (6 bases). Looked up from germline, CDR1 is MGHRA and CDR2 is YSYEKL. V gave up 3 bases and J gave up 5 bases, with 16 bases separating them. The CDR3 has 15 residues. This CDR3 is CASSHLGAGKTEAFF. DNA of the CDR3: TGCGCCAGCAGCCACCTGGGGGCAGGGAAAACTGAAGCTTTCTTT.